Below are 4 T cell receptor beta chains sequenced from a single sample in a study of T cell repertoires in cytomegalovirus infection. Using its own MiXCR run on the reads, TCRdb lists one record per CDR3 protein. Among hundreds of thousands of distinct CDR3 sequences listed, roughly 28% were seen once. These receptors' antigens are unknown. The sample consisted of cultured PBMCs, taken from culture after CMV antigen stimulation. The receptor source for this set is a human donor in good health (CMV status not recorded). Some clones in this sample may be carry-over from other donors' samples.

The chain uses TRBV12-3 or TRBV12-4 and TRBJ1-5; D gene uncertain. The CDR3 runs 14 residues. V lost 0 bases, J lost 5 bases, and 8 bases lay in between. The CDR3 DNA reads as TGTGCCAGCAGTTTAGCAGGGTTTCATCAGCCCCAGCATTTT. Residues: CASSLAGFHQPQHF.

The sample holds a few counts of this clonotype. The chain employs TRBV20-1 and TRBJ1-1, with TRBD1 matching over 8 bases. There are 14 residues in the CDR3. Per germline, CDR1 DFQATT and CDR2 SNEGSKA (reference sequence). The junction had 4 bases not matched to a gene; V was cut back by 3 bases and J by 1 base. The CDR3 DNA reads as TGCAGTGCTAGGCGGACAGGGAGGAACACTGAAGCTTTCTTT. Protein sequence: CSARRTGRNTEAFF.

The chain couples TRBV12-3 or TRBV12-4 to TRBJ1-4, with 8 bases identical to TRBD1. With V trimmed by 5 bases and J by 7 bases, 9 bases remained unmatched. The CDR3 contains 15 residues. The chain's CDR3 is CASSTPTGASEKLFF. The CDR3 DNA reads as TGTGCCAGCAGTACTCCGACAGGGGCGAGTGAAAAACTGTTTTTT.

The chain carries TRBV7-6 and TRBJ1-1, with 9 bases that match TRBD1. CDR3 length: 15 amino acids. Unmatched junction bases numbered 10, after V lost 8 bases and J lost 3 bases. Germline V gives CDR1 SGHVS, CDR2 FNYEAQ. The CDR3 nucleotides read TGTGCCAGCTCATCCGGGACAGGGAGCTACACTGAAGCTTTCTTT. Protein sequence: CASSSGTGSYTEAFF.